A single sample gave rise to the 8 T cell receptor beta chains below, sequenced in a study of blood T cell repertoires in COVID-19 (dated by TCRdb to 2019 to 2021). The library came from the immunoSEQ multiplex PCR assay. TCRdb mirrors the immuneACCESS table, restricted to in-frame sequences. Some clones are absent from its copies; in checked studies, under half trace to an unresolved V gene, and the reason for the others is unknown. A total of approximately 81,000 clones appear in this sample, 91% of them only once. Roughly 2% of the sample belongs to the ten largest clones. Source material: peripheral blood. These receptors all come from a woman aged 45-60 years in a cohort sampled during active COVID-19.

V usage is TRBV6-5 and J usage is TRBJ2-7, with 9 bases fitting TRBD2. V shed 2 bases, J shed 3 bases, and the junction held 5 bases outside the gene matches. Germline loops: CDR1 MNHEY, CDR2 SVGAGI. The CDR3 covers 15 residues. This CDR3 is CASSYSSGSIYEQYF. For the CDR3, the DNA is TGTGCCAGCAGTTACAGTAGCGGGAGTATCTACGAGCAGTACTTC.

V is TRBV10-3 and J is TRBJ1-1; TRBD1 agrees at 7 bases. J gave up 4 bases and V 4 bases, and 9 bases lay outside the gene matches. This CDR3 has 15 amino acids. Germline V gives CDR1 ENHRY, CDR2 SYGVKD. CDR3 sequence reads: CAISGPSTGSTEAFF. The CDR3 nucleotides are TGTGCCATCAGTGGGCCCTCGACAGGGTCCACTGAAGCTTTCTTT.

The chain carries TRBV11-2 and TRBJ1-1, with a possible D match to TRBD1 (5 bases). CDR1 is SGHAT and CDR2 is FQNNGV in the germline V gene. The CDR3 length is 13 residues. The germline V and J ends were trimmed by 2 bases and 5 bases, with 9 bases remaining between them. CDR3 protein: CASSLFGGTEAFF. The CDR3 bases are TGTGCCAGCAGCTTATTCGGGGGGACTGAAGCTTTCTTT.

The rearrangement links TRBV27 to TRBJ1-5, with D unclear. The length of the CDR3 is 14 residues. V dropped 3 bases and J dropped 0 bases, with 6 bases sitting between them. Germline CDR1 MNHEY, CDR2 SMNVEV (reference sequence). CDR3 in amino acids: CASSLRNSNQPQHF. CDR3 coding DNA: TGTGCCAGCAGTTTGAGGAATAGCAATCAGCCCCAGCATTTT.

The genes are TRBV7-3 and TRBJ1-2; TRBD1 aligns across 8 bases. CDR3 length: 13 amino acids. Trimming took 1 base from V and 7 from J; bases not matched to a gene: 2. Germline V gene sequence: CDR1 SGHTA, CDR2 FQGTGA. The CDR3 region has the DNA TGTGCCAGCAGCTTAAGCGACAGGGGTGGCTACACCTTC. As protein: CASSLSDRGGYTF.

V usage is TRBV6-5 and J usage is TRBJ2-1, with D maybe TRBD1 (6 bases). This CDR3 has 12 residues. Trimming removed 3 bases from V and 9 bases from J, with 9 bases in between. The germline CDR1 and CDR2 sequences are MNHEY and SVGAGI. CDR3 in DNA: TGTGCCAGCAGTTATACAGGGTTTGAGCAGTTCTTC. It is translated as CASSYTGFEQFF.

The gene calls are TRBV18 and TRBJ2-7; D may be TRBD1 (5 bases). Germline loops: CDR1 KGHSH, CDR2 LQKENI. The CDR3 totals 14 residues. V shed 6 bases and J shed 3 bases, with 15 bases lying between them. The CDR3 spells CASSQGLGDYEQYF. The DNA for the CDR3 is TGTGCCAGCTCTCAAGGGCTAGGGGACTACGAGCAGTACTTC.

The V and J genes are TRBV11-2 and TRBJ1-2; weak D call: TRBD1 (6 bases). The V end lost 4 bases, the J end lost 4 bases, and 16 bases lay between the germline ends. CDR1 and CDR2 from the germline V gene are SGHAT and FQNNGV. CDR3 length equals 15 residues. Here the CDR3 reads CASSSYREGPYGYTF. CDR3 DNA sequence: TGTGCCAGCAGCTCCTACAGGGAGGGCCCCTATGGCTACACCTTC.